This T cell receptor (beta chain) was sequenced in a study of cytomegalovirus exposure and HLA in healthy donors. In germline, CDR1 is MNHNS, CDR2 SASEGT. The CDR3 is made up of 11 amino acids. About this clone: At one end the junction does not follow the germline gene, possibly because of a read error.

PCR involved 60 Vbeta and 13 Jbeta primers. Per the original data handling: An analysis performed later counted 70 million to 90 million unique TCR beta chains (approximately 10 million of them shared). Generated by immunoSEQ multiplex PCR, the TCRdb table keeps only in-frame clones and is missing some. The V and J calls and clone size are taken from that table; D and trimming were inferred from the DNA. The repertoire holds about 130,000 clones, roughly three quarters seen once, with 0.9% to 1.2% in the top ten. The sequenced sample was PBMCs. V usage is TRBV6-1 and J usage is TRBJ1-1, with 7 bases matching TRBD1. This clonotype originated in a woman aged 25 to 39 in good health and CMV-seronegative. CDR3 in DNA: TGTGCCAGCAGTGAATTAAGGGGACAGAATTTT. It codes for CASSELRGQNF.